This is a list of T cell receptor beta chains from one sample in a study of T-cell memory formation after mild COVID-19. TCRdb redid the calling of the 5' RACE reads with MiXCR, one entry per CDR3 protein. The sample holds about 430,000 distinct CDR3 sequences, approximately 24% seen once. The specimen sequenced was PBMCs or a T cell subset sorted from them (not recorded which). The receptors shown here come from an adult woman who had mild COVID-19 (a few samples of this study predate the infection). Cell type and time point are not known. Both conserved end residues are part of each CDR3. The order of the fields is CDR3 protein, CDR3 DNA, D gene, clone size, J gene, V gene. A D gene is named only where the DNA matches it firmly. Size values are once, few and many counts, or a class for expanded clones, and some rows have none.

CASSPGQGFPGDIQYF	TGTGCCAGCTCACCGGGACAGGGTTTTCCAGGGGACATTCAGTACTTC	TRBD1	.	TRBJ2-4	TRBV18
CASSRAGAGELFF	TGTGCCAGCTCACGTGCCGGGGCCGGGGAGCTGTTTTTT	.	few	TRBJ2-2	TRBV28
CSVERRTSVDTQYF	TGCAGCGTTGAGCGGAGGACTAGCGTGGATACGCAGTATTTT	TRBD2	.	TRBJ2-3	TRBV29-1
CASSLILARSNNEQFF	TGCGCCAGCAGCCTCATACTAGCTAGGTCCAACAATGAGCAGTTCTTC	.	.	TRBJ2-1	TRBV4-1
CASSSQGHNEQFF	TGTGCCAGCAGCTCACAGGGACACAATGAGCAGTTCTTC	.	few	TRBJ2-1	TRBV6-2/TRBV6-3
CASSPGTAEAFF	TGTGCCAGCAGCCCCGGGACAGCTGAAGCTTTCTTT	TRBD1	.	TRBJ1-1	TRBV2
CASSRTGTPSTDTQYF	TGCGCCAGCAGTCGGACCGGGACACCAAGCACAGATACGCAGTATTTT	.	.	TRBJ2-3	TRBV5-1
CASSLQAGGYEQYF	TGTGCCAGCAGCTTACAGGCGGGAGGCTACGAGCAGTACTTC	TRBD2	few	TRBJ2-7	TRBV7-8
CASRLGNTIYF	TGTGCCAGCAGGCTGGGAAACACCATATATTTT	.	few	TRBJ1-3	TRBV7-2
CAWSVPRDLNIQYF	TGTGCCTGGAGTGTACCTCGGGATTTAAACATTCAGTACTTC	.	many	TRBJ2-4	TRBV30
CSARGVTYEQYF	TGCAGTGCTAGGGGTGTGACCTACGAGCAGTACTTC	.	.	TRBJ2-7	TRBV20-1
CASSQVSRGDQPQHF	TGCGCCAGCAGCCAAGTAAGCAGGGGGGATCAGCCCCAGCATTTT	TRBD1	few	TRBJ1-5	TRBV4-1
CASSRTSGSLILNEQFF	TGTGCCAGCAGCCGGACTAGCGGGAGCCTTATTTTAAATGAGCAGTTCTTC	TRBD2	.	TRBJ2-1	TRBV27
CASSPGTGFSEAFF	TGTGCCAGCTCACCTGGGACAGGGTTTAGTGAAGCTTTCTTT	TRBD1	.	TRBJ1-1	TRBV18
CASKSRGAAYNEQFF	TGTGCCAGCAAATCACGGGGGGCGGCATACAATGAGCAGTTCTTC	.	once	TRBJ2-1	TRBV6-2/TRBV6-3
CASSSPILGAGETQYF	TGTGCCAGCAGCTCACCGATTTTGGGGGCAGGGGAGACCCAGTACTTC	.	many	TRBJ2-5	TRBV7-2
CASSFNAGIGEQYF	TGTGCCAGCAGCTTTAACGCAGGGATCGGCGAGCAGTACTTC	.	.	TRBJ2-7	TRBV7-9
CSVLDGDQPQHF	TGCAGCGTTCTGGACGGCGATCAGCCCCAGCATTTT	.	.	TRBJ1-5	TRBV29-1
CATSPYPGRVNTEAFF	TGTGCCACCAGCCCTTATCCGGGTCGGGTGAACACTGAAGCTTTCTTT	.	.	TRBJ1-1	TRBV15
CASGPRGCCNQPQHF	TGTGCCAGCGGCCCAAGGGGATGTTGCAATCAGCCCCAGCATTTT	.	few	TRBJ1-5	TRBV21-1
CASSQVYRGGGNQPQHF	TGCGCCAGCAGCCAAGTTTATCGGGGAGGGGGCAATCAGCCCCAGCATTTT	.	few	TRBJ1-5	TRBV4-1
CASSDSTNRYEQYF	TGTGCCAGCAGTGACAGTACAAATCGGTACGAGCAGTACTTC	.	few	TRBJ2-7	TRBV12-3/TRBV12-4
CASSQDPASGGGNEQFF	TGCGCCAGCAGCCAAGATCCGGCTAGCGGGGGGGGCAATGAGCAGTTCTTC	TRBD2	.	TRBJ2-1	TRBV4-3
CASSQQGFYGYTF	TGTGCCAGCAGTCAGCAGGGGTTTTATGGCTACACCTTC	.	.	TRBJ1-2	TRBV27
CAIGTGTVTEAFF	TGTGCCATCGGGACAGGTACCGTCACTGAAGCTTTCTTT	TRBD1	few	TRBJ1-1	TRBV30
CSASPGPRNKGLHGYTF	TGCAGTGCATCACCGGGACCCCGCAACAAAGGGTTACATGGCTACACCTTC	.	few	TRBJ1-2	TRBV20-1
CASSLEGQATDTQYF	TGTGCCAGCAGCTTAGAGGGGCAGGCCACAGATACGCAGTATTTT	.	many	TRBJ2-3	TRBV7-9
CASSLPGGSGANVLTF	TGTGCCAGCAGCTTACCCGGGGGCTCGGGGGCCAACGTCCTGACTTTC	.	.	TRBJ2-6	TRBV7-6
CASRTQGNGYTF	TGTGCCAGCAGAACACAGGGGAATGGCTACACCTTC	TRBD1	.	TRBJ1-2	TRBV12-3/TRBV12-4
CASSQDPGLAGGGNEQFF	TGCGCCAGCAGCCAAGACCCGGGACTAGCGGGTGGAGGAAATGAGCAGTTCTTC	TRBD2	few	TRBJ2-1	TRBV4-3
CSATGGDQETQYF	TGCAGTGCTACCGGGGGGGACCAAGAGACCCAGTACTTC	TRBD2	few	TRBJ2-5	TRBV20-1
CSARAPDSSETQYF	TGCAGTGCTAGAGCCCCGGACTCCTCGGAGACCCAGTACTTC	.	few	TRBJ2-5	TRBV20-1
CASSEGTRTRYTQYF	TGTGCCAGCAGTGAGGGGACACGCACCCGTTATACGCAGTATTTT	.	many	TRBJ2-3	TRBV6-4
CASSNWEELFF	TGTGCCAGCAGTAATTGGGAGGAGCTGTTTTTT	.	.	TRBJ2-2	TRBV7-6
CASSLPETASSGGKLFF	TGCGCCAGCAGCCTCCCCGAAACAGCGTCCTCCGGTGGAAAACTGTTTTTT	.	few	TRBJ1-4	TRBV5-1
CASRSVGETQYF	TGTGCCAGCAGATCCGTCGGGGAGACCCAGTACTTC	.	.	TRBJ2-5	TRBV7-2
CASSFGGFNQPQHF	TGTGCCAGCAGTTTCGGGGGTTTCAATCAGCCCCAGCATTTT	.	few	TRBJ1-5	TRBV12-3/TRBV12-4
CASQPGGGGRQPQHF	TGTGCCAGCCAACCCGGGGGGGGTGGGCGACAGCCCCAGCATTTT	.	few	TRBJ1-5	TRBV5-6
CASSLSLGTGGTEAFF	TGTGCCAGCAGCTTATCCCTCGGGACAGGGGGCACTGAAGCTTTCTTT	TRBD1	few	TRBJ1-1	TRBV7-6
CASSELGVGYTF	TGCGCCAGCAGTGAGCTCGGCGTCGGCTACACCTTC	.	many	TRBJ1-2	TRBV5-1
CASGPWQAGNEQFF	TGCGCCAGCGGACCCTGGCAGGCTGGTAATGAGCAGTTCTTC	.	.	TRBJ2-1	TRBV5-1
CAWSSDRAGGYTF	TGTGCCTGGAGTTCGGACAGGGCAGGCGGCTACACCTTC	TRBD1	.	TRBJ1-2	TRBV30
CASSLRTGRNHEQYF	TGTGCCAGCAGTTTAAGGACAGGGCGCAATCACGAGCAGTACTTC	TRBD1	few	TRBJ2-7	TRBV12-3/TRBV12-4
CASSLSPEPEAFF	TGTGCCAGCAGCTTGAGCCCGGAGCCTGAAGCTTTCTTT	.	.	TRBJ1-1	TRBV5-6
CASNLGGRNEQFF	TGTGCCAGCAACCTCGGGGGGCGAAATGAGCAGTTCTTC	.	few	TRBJ2-1	TRBV7-2
CASSGLLEGYTF	TGTGCCAGCAGTGGGCTTTTAGAGGGCTACACCTTC	.	.	TRBJ1-2	TRBV27
CATSGRPGGTGSYNEQFF	TGTGCCACCAGTGGCCGTCCCGGGGGGACTGGCTCCTACAATGAGCAGTTCTTC	TRBD2	few	TRBJ2-1	TRBV24-1
CSGQHSGNTIYF	TGCAGTGGACAGCACTCTGGAAACACCATATATTTT	.	.	TRBJ1-3	TRBV20-1
CATSDLTFGGTDTQYF	.	.	few	TRBJ2-3	TRBV24-1
CASSRRGHQETQYF	TGCGCCAGCAGCCGCAGGGGGCACCAAGAGACCCAGTACTTC	TRBD1	few	TRBJ2-5	TRBV5-1
CASSLEGFTEQYF	TGCGCCAGCAGCTTGGAGGGATTCACCGAGCAGTACTTC	.	few	TRBJ2-7	TRBV5-1
CASSQDPSLGTEAFF	TGCGCCAGCAGCCAAGATCCATCCCTGGGCACTGAAGCTTTCTTT	.	few	TRBJ1-1	TRBV4-1
CATSDLGGDRAEQFF	TGTGCCACCAGTGATTTGGGCGGGGACCGGGCTGAGCAGTTCTTC	.	.	TRBJ2-1	TRBV24-1
CASSVDPENFYGYTF	TGTGCCAGCAGCGTAGATCCAGAGAACTTCTATGGCTACACCTTC	.	.	TRBJ1-2	TRBV9
CSAREGPEADTQYF	TGCAGTGCTAGAGAGGGCCCAGAAGCAGATACGCAGTATTTT	.	few	TRBJ2-3	TRBV20-1
CASSPRTDSYEQYF	TGTGCCAGCAGCCCCCGGACCGATTCCTACGAGCAGTACTTC	.	.	TRBJ2-7	TRBV4-2
CSAGRQSYNSPLHF	TGCAGTGCTGGACGACAGTCTTATAATTCACCCCTCCACTTT	.	.	TRBJ1-6	TRBV20-1
CASSQGRLGGMNTGELFF	TGCGCCAGCAGCCAAGGCAGGTTGGGAGGGATGAACACCGGGGAGCTGTTTTTT	TRBD2	.	TRBJ2-2	TRBV4-1